This T cell receptor (beta chain) was sequenced during a study of shared clonotypes between healthy human individuals. Overall study context: Aged between 18 and 49, the donors were a couple of women and three men. Per-donor plates numbered three CD4 naive, three CD4 memory, two CD8 naive and one CD8 memory.

Germline-derived CDR1 and CDR2 are MDHEN and SYDVKM. CDR3 length: 15 amino acids. The V gene lost 4 bases and the J gene lost 0 bases, with 10 bases spanning the gap. This table comes from immunoSEQ multiplex PCR, and its TCRdb copy is limited to in-frame clones, with some not included. In the table there are about 2 million clones, about 95% of which are singletons. In the naive CD8 group, cells lacked CD45RO and were positively selected for CCR7, so terminally differentiated effector memory CD45RA+ cells were left out. The sample taken for sequencing was naive CD8+ T cells sorted from blood. The clonotype was recovered from a young man in good health. V and J are TRBV28 and TRBJ2-1; a weak D match, TRBD2 (6 bases). This CDR3 is CASSWRGPSYNEQFF. The DNA for the CDR3 is TGTGCCAGCAGTTGGAGGGGACCCTCCTACAATGAGCAGTTCTTC.